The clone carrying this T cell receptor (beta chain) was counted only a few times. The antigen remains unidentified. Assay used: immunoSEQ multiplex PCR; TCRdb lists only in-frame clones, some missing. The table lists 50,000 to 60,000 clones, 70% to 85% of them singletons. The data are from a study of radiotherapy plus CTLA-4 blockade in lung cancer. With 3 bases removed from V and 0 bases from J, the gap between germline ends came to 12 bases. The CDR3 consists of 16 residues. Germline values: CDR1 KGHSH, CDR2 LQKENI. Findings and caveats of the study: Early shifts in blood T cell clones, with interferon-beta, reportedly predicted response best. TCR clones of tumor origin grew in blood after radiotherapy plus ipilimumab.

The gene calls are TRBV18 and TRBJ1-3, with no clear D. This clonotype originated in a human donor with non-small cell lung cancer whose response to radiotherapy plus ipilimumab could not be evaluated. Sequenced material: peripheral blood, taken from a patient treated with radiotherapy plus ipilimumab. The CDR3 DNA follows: TGTGCCAGCTCACCCGGTTCCTCCGGCTCTGGAAACACCATATATTTT. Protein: CASSPGSSGSGNTIYF. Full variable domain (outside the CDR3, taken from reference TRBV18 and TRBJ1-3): NAGVMQNPRHLVRRRGQEARLRCSPMKGHSHVYWYRQLPEEGLKFMVYLQKENIIDESGMPKERFSAEFPKEGPSILRIQQVVRGDSAAYFCASSPGSSGSGNTIYFGEGSWLTVV.